One and the same sample provided the 27 T cell receptor beta chains below, sequenced in a study of T cells after yellow fever vaccination. MiXCR was run by TCRdb on the 5' RACE reads, yielding one entry per CDR3 protein. The sample records 400,000 or so distinct CDR3 sequences, 9.5% to 13% being singletons. Sequenced here: PBMCs, sampled on the day of the first yellow fever vaccination. Receptor source: a man aged 18 to 35 who received the YFV17D yellow fever vaccine.

This clonotype turned up a few times. The chain carries TRBV7-9 and TRBJ1-1, with 9 bases identical to TRBD1. In germline, CDR1 is SEHNR, CDR2 FQNEAQ (reference sequence). The CDR3 runs to 15 residues. After removal of 2 bases from V and 10 bases from J, the junction contained 11 bases not matched to a gene. The CDR3 here is CASSLYSDRGTTAFF. The CDR3 DNA reads as TGTGCCAGCAGCTTATATTCGGACAGGGGCACCACAGCTTTCTTT.

The chain has TRBV7-2 and TRBJ2-3, with a possible D match to TRBD2 (6 bases). The CDR3 is 17 amino acids. V lost 5 bases to trimming and J lost 1 base, with 19 bases between them. Germline CDR1 is SGHTA and CDR2 is FQGNSA. For the CDR3, the DNA is TGTGCCAGCAGCCCCGGGGGTGGGGTCCCTGGCACAGATACGCAGTATTTT. It translates to CASSPGGGVPGTDTQYF.

The gene calls are TRBV15 and TRBJ2-1; D not certain. The V gene's germline CDR1 is LNHNV and CDR2 YYDKDF (reference sequence). The CDR3 sequence is 13 residues long. V was trimmed by 8 bases and J by 0 bases, leaving 8 bases between them. The CDR3 protein is CATSSSSYNEQFF. CDR3 bases: TGTGCCACCTCCTCAAGCTCCTACAATGAGCAGTTCTTC.

This clonotype was counted between two and nine times. The V gene is TRBV7-2, the J gene TRBJ1-2, with D hard to call. Germline loops: CDR1 SGHTA, CDR2 FQGNSA. The CDR3 runs 14 residues. Trimming removed 2 bases from V and 8 bases from J, with 15 bases in between. The DNA for the CDR3 is TGTGCCAGCAGCTTAATGACTAGTCCAGGCGGCTACACCTTC. It translates to CASSLMTSPGGYTF.

The rearrangement joins TRBV11-2 to TRBJ2-1, with 8 bases that match TRBD2. This CDR3 has 17 amino acids. The V gene end was trimmed by 4 bases and the J gene end by 3 bases; junction bases not matched to a gene: 11. Germline V lookup: CDR1 SGHAT, CDR2 FQNNGV. The CDR3 loop is CASSSGGGRGFYNEQFF. CDR3 bases: TGTGCCAGCAGCTCGGGGGGGGGCAGAGGGTTCTACAATGAGCAGTTCTTC. Combining the CDR3 with reference TRBV11-2 and TRBJ2-1 gives the whole variable domain EAGVAQSPRYKIIEKRQSVAFWCNPISGHATLYWYQQILGQGPKLLIQFQNNGVVDDSQLPKDRFSAERLKGVDSTLKIQPAKLEDSAVYLCASSSGGGRGFYNEQFFGPGTRLTVL.

The sample holds a few counts of this clonotype. The rearrangement uses TRBV7-2 and TRBJ1-6; D is undetermined. The V gene's germline CDR1 is SGHTA and CDR2 FQGNSA. The V end lost 3 bases, the J end lost 6 bases, and 12 bases lay between the germline ends. The CDR3 has 15 residues. The CDR3, as DNA: TGTGCCAGCAGCTTGTGGGTGGGTTCTAATTCACCCCTCCACTTT. It yields the protein CASSLWVGSNSPLHF.

In this sample, this clonotype turned up a few times. This chain's CDR3 is CASTPAGYLTDTQYF. In DNA form, the CDR3 reads TGTGCCAGCACGCCAGCGGGGTATCTGACAGATACGCAGTATTTT. The chain links TRBV27 to TRBJ2-3; 7 bases are a match to TRBD2. There are 15 residues in the CDR3. CDR1 and CDR2 from the germline V gene are MNHEY and SMNVEV (reference sequence). V shed 7 bases, J shed 3 bases, and the junction held 10 bases outside the gene matches.

This clonotype has more than one count but fewer than ten. The chain links TRBV27 to TRBJ2-5; 7 bases align to TRBD2. The V gene's germline CDR1 is MNHEY and CDR2 SMNVEV (reference sequence). J lost 3 bases, V lost 5 bases, and 15 bases had no gene match. The CDR3 runs 17 residues. The CDR3 loop is CASSRPPGGLGKETQYF. The CDR3 coding sequence is TGTGCCAGCAGTCGACCACCGGGAGGCCTGGGCAAAGAGACCCAGTACTTC.

The V gene is TRBV7-2, the J gene TRBJ2-7; tentatively, D is TRBD1 (6 bases). CDR3 length equals 15 residues. V was cut by 5 bases and J by 6 bases, with 20 bases left in between. The germline V gene has CDR1 SGHTA and CDR2 FQGNSA. CDR3 sequence (DNA): TGTGCCAGCAGCGTACAAGGGGGAACAATAAGCGAGCAGTACTTC. This encodes CASSVQGGTISEQYF.

The V call is TRBV29-1, the J call TRBJ2-3; D is perhaps TRBD2 (6 bases). This CDR3 is 14 amino acids long. The ends were cut back, 3 bases at V and 0 bases at J, with 10 bases in the middle. Germline CDR1 SQVTM, CDR2 ANQGSEA. CDR3 amino acids: CSVDGGRSTDTQYF. In DNA form, the CDR3 reads TGCAGCGTTGACGGGGGTAGGAGCACAGATACGCAGTATTTT.

This chain joins TRBV30 and TRBJ2-5, with unresolved D. V was cut by 1 base and J by 1 base, with 4 bases left in between. This CDR3 is built from 12 residues. Germline V gene lookup returns CDR1 GTSNPN and CDR2 SVGIG (reference sequence). CDR3 bases: TGTGCCTGGAGTGCCGGCCAAGAGACCCAGTACTTC. It translates to CAWSAGQETQYF.

The V and J genes are TRBV7-9 and TRBJ2-2, with D hard to call. Germline CDR1 and CDR2: SEHNR and FQNEAQ (reference sequence). V shed 10 bases and J shed 5 bases, with 17 bases lying between them. This CDR3 comprises 14 residues. The CDR3 sequence: CAILGDGGTGELFF. CDR3 sequence (DNA): TGTGCCATCCTGGGTGACGGTGGGACCGGGGAGCTGTTTTTT.

In its sample, this clonotype was seen a few times. CDR3 region: CASSLEARRDTIYF. The CDR3 DNA reads as TGTGCCAGCAGCTTAGAGGCAAGGAGAGACACCATATATTTT. The chain recombines TRBV7-9 with TRBJ1-3; the D is unclear. Trimming pared 1 base from V and 8 bases from J, leaving 12 bases between. The CDR3 runs 14 residues. Germline CDR1 and CDR2: SEHNR and FQNEAQ (reference sequence).

The V gene is TRBV12-3 or TRBV12-4, the J gene TRBJ2-7, with D perhaps being TRBD1 or TRBD2 (5 bases each). The V end was cut by 4 bases, the J end by 9 bases, with 13 bases between. CDR3 size: 12 residues. CDR3 in DNA: TGTGCCAGCAGTTCCGGGACCGTGGCGCAGTACTTC. This encodes CASSSGTVAQYF.

This clonotype was counted ten times or more. The DNA of the CDR3 is TGTGCCAGCAGCCTCCTAGCGGGGGCTAGCACAGATACGCAGTATTTT. Translating it yields CASSLLAGASTDTQYF. This chain uses TRBV6-1 with TRBJ2-3, with TRBD2 matching 10 bases. The germline gives CDR1 MNHNS, CDR2 SASEGT. The CDR3 has 16 residues. V dropped 6 bases and J dropped 0; count of bases not matched to a gene: 6.

This clonotype was seen repeatedly, ten times or more. The V and J genes are TRBV20-1 and TRBJ1-2, with 9 bases that match TRBD1. The CDR3 is 13 amino acids. Per germline, CDR1 DFQATT and CDR2 SNEGSKA (reference sequence). The CDR3: CRGTGIGSYGYTF. CDR3 nucleotides: TGCAGAGGGACAGGGATTGGGTCCTATGGCTACACCTTC.

The V call is TRBV20-1, the J call TRBJ2-1, with D perhaps TRBD1 (7 bases). This CDR3 is 15 amino acids long. Germline V gene lookup returns CDR1 DFQATT and CDR2 SNEGSKA (reference sequence). Trimming shortened V by 4 bases and J by 6 bases, and 19 bases separated the two germline ends. Written as DNA, the CDR3 is TGCAGTGCTATTGGCGGCAGGGGGGTTTTCAATGAGCAGTTCTTC. It yields the protein CSAIGGRGVFNEQFF.

The CDR3 sequence is CASSRGYGYEQFF. The DNA for the CDR3 is TGTGCCAGCAGTCGGGGATATGGCTATGAGCAGTTCTTC. The chain joins TRBV5-5 to TRBJ2-1, with a tentative D call TRBD2 (5 bases). The V end lost 5 bases, the J end lost 8 bases, and 14 bases lay between the germline ends. The CDR3 has 13 residues. CDR1 and CDR2 (germline): SGHKS, YYEKEE (reference sequence).

This sequence joins TRBV6-1 and TRBJ2-2; D not certain. Germline-derived CDR1 and CDR2 are MNHNS and SASEGT. This CDR3 is 14 amino acids long. The germline V and J ends were trimmed by 3 bases and 1 base, with 6 bases remaining between them. The DNA for the CDR3 is TGTGCCAGCAGTGAGAACCGGAACACCGGGGAGCTGTTTTTT. Its protein product is CASSENRNTGELFF.

This clonotype occurred a few times. This rearrangement joins TRBV18 to TRBJ2-2; 7 positions match TRBD1. The length of the CDR3 is 15 residues. Germline V gene data show CDR1 as KGHSH and CDR2 as LQKENI. V shed 6 bases and J 2 bases; nucleotides not matched to a gene: 6. This CDR3 reads CASSRQGSNTGELFF. The DNA of the CDR3 is TGTGCCAGCTCTCGACAGGGATCAAACACCGGGGAGCTGTTTTTT.

The chain uses TRBV12-3 or TRBV12-4 and TRBJ2-3, with a weak D call TRBD1 (5 bases). V lost 2 bases to trimming and J lost 1 base, with 7 bases between them. This CDR3 has 14 amino acids. The CDR3 DNA sequence: TGTGCCAGCAGTTTATCACAGGGCACAGATACGCAGTATTTT. Encoded protein: CASSLSQGTDTQYF.

This clonotype appeared a few times. The rearrangement uses TRBV21-1 and TRBJ1-5. TRBV21-1 has pseudogene status. The CDR3 is 14 amino acids. CDR3 amino acids: CASSKRWSNQPQHF. CDR3 coding DNA: TGTGCCAGCAGCAAACGGTGGAGCAATCAGCCCCAGCATTTT.

The V and J genes are TRBV6-1 and TRBJ1-4; D may be TRBD1 (5 bases). There are 14 residues in the CDR3. The V end lost 5 bases, the J end lost 8 bases, and 15 bases lay between the germline ends. Germline CDR1 is MNHNS and CDR2 is SASEGT. The CDR3 DNA reads TGTGCCAGCAGTCCAACAGGTTGGAACGAAAAACTGTTTTTT. Its translation: CASSPTGWNEKLFF.

V is TRBV20-1 and J is TRBJ2-1, with D possibly TRBD1 on 5 matching bases. The germline CDR1 and CDR2 sequences are DFQATT and SNEGSKA (reference sequence). The V gene lost 6 bases and the J gene lost 4 bases, with 19 bases spanning the gap. This CDR3 contains 15 residues. The chain's CDR3 is CSAPRPPDRYNEQFF. The CDR3 DNA reads as TGCAGTGCCCCAAGACCTCCCGACAGATACAATGAGCAGTTCTTC.

This clonotype has a handful of counts. V gene TRBV7-3 combines with J gene TRBJ2-1; 7 bases align to TRBD1. This CDR3 comprises 17 residues. Germline V gene data show CDR1 as SGHTA and CDR2 as FQGTGA. V shed 6 bases, J shed 1 base, and the junction held 12 bases outside the gene matches. This CDR3 reads CASSYDPGTVSYNEQFF. The CDR3 DNA sequence: TGTGCCAGCAGTTATGATCCCGGGACAGTATCCTACAATGAGCAGTTCTTC.

The chain combines TRBV12-3 or TRBV12-4 with TRBJ2-5; 10 nucleotides match TRBD2. The CDR3 loop spans 15 amino acids. V shed 1 base, J shed 6 bases, and the junction held 5 bases outside the gene matches. As DNA, the CDR3 is TGTGCCAGCAGTTTAGGTAGCGGGGGGTTAAAGACCCAGTACTTC. This translates into CASSLGSGGLKTQYF.

This clonotype has at least ten counts. The rearrangement uses TRBV7-8 and TRBJ2-1; D unclear. The CDR3 length is 15 residues. V lost 1 base, J lost 2 bases, and 9 bases lay in between. Germline V gene sequence: CDR1 SGHVS, CDR2 FQNEAQ. CDR3 DNA: TGTGCCAGCAGCTTAGGGGTAACTGCCTACAATGAGCAGTTCTTC. This codes for CASSLGVTAYNEQFF. Full variable domain (missing parts from reference TRBV7-8 and TRBJ2-1): GAGVSQSPRYKVAKRGQDVALRCDPISGHVSLFWYQQALGQGPEFLTYFQNEAQLDKSGLPSDRFFAERPEGSVSTLKIQRTQQEDSAVYLCASSLGVTAYNEQFFGPGTRLTVL.